This TCR beta chain was found in a study of T cell responses to AZD1222 COVID-19 vaccine. Study-level points and caveats: Vaccine-related CD4 TCRs covered spike, predominating at 160-218 and 743-854. The breadth and depth of Spike-specific TCRs increased once two AZD1222 doses had been given. A mostly white British donor set with more females was recruited, and clonal diversity was possibly underestimated.

Assay: immunoSEQ multiplex PCR; the TCRdb copy retains only in-frame clones and omits some. The table shows 140,000 or so clones, with 85% to 90% occurring only once. After removal of 6 bases from V and 8 bases from J, the junction contained 6 bases not matched to a gene. Germline V CDR1 and CDR2: MNHEY, SVGAGI. The length of the CDR3 is 13 residues. Concerning this clone itself: Antigen unknown.

This rearrangement joins TRBV6-5 to TRBJ1-2; TRBD1 matches 10 bases. The TCR originated in an adult who received the AZD1222 COVID-19 vaccine. The sequenced sample was peripheral blood, obtained 28 days after the second AZD1222 dose. CDR3: CASSDRGLGGYTF. CDR3 nucleotides: TGTGCCAGCAGCGACAGGGGGCTAGGAGGCTACACCTTC.